The 18 T cell receptor beta chains below all came from one sample that was sequenced in a study of shared clonotypes between healthy human individuals. Sequencing used immunoSEQ multiplex PCR; TCRdb keeps in-frame clones, though not all of them. This table has 1.5 million to 2.5 million clones, roughly 94% appearing once. Cells designated naive CD8 were CD45RO-negative and were positively selected for CCR7, with terminally differentiated effector memory CD45RA+ cells excluded. Material for sequencing was naive CD8+ T cells sorted from blood. The receptors originated from a man aged 18 to 30 in good health.

The chain links TRBV7-8 to TRBJ2-1, with 10 bases aligning to TRBD2. The CDR3 has 17 amino acids. The V segment lost 2 bases and the J segment 6 bases; nucleotides outside the gene matches: 10. CDR1 SGHVS and CDR2 FQNEAQ come from the germline V gene. The CDR3 DNA reads TGTGCCAGCAGCTTAAGGAGCGGGGGGGCAAAACTCAATGAGCAGTTCTTC. As protein: CASSLRSGGAKLNEQFF.

The chain has TRBV7-2 and TRBJ2-7; 7 bases line up with TRBD1. The CDR3 has 15 amino acids. The junction had 5 bases not matched to a gene; V was cut back by 1 base and J by 2 bases. CDR1 and CDR2 (germline): SGHTA, FQGNSA. DNA of the CDR3: TGTGCCAGCAGCTTAGTGTGGGACAGCCCCTACGAGCAGTACTTC. Translated, it gives CASSLVWDSPYEQYF.

The V call is TRBV4-1, the J call TRBJ2-7; TRBD2 matches at 9 bases. Germline CDR1 reads MGHRA; CDR2 reads YSYEKL. This CDR3 is built from 16 residues. After removal of 1 base from V and 2 bases from J, the junction contained 6 bases not matched to a gene. DNA for the CDR3: TGCGCCAGCAGCCAAGGGGGGCTAGCGGGACCCTACGAGCAGTACTTC. Translation gives CASSQGGLAGPYEQYF.

V and J are TRBV19 and TRBJ2-7, with D unclear. The V end was cut by 3 bases, the J end by 4 bases, with 13 bases between. Germline values: CDR1 LNHDA, CDR2 SQIVND (reference sequence). CDR3 size: 14 residues. This CDR3 reads CASSIFPPPYEQYF. CDR3 DNA: TGTGCCAGTAGTATTTTCCCCCCGCCGTACGAGCAGTACTTC.

The chain uses TRBV6-1 and TRBJ1-1; D gene unclear. CDR1 is MNHNS, CDR2 SASEGT, per germline. This CDR3 contains 12 residues. V lost 7 bases and J 4 bases, leaving 10 bases between the germline ends. CDR3 DNA: TGTGCCAGCATCCCCGTTATCACTGAAGCTTTCTTT. Residues: CASIPVITEAFF.

V usage is TRBV5-1 and J usage is TRBJ2-7; D is uncertain. In germline, CDR1 is SGHRS, CDR2 YFSETQ. The CDR3 covers 11 residues. Trimming left V 6 bases short and J 4 bases short, with 8 bases between. The CDR3 nucleotides read TGCGCCAGCACCGACGGATACGAGCAGTACTTC. It encodes CASTDGYEQYF.

V is TRBV7-3 and J is TRBJ2-3; D may correspond to TRBD1 or TRBD2 (6 bases each). The CDR3 runs to 15 residues. V lost 3 bases and J lost 0, with 10 bases in between. Germline CDR1 SGHTA, CDR2 FQGTGA. CDR3 nucleotides: TGTGCCAGCAGCTTGACAGGACTAAGCACAGATACGCAGTATTTT. It translates to CASSLTGLSTDTQYF.

The chain uses TRBV9 and TRBJ1-4, with 9 bases identical to TRBD1. Germline assignment: CDR1 SGDLS and CDR2 YYNGEE. This CDR3 spans 15 amino acids. With 3 bases clipped from V and 7 bases from J, the junction kept 7 bases outside the gene matches. Written as DNA, the CDR3 is TGTGCCAGCAGCGCGTCCGGGACAGGGTTTGAAAAACTGTTTTTT. Amino acid sequence: CASSASGTGFEKLFF. The whole variable domain, filled in from reference TRBV9 and TRBJ1-4, reads DSGVTQTPKHLITATGQRVTLRCSPRSGDLSVYWYQQSLDQGLQFLIQYYNGEERAKGNILERFSAQQFPDLHSELNLSSLELGDSALYFCASSASGTGFEKLFFGSGTQLSVL.

With regard to this clone: This sample includes further DNA sequences coding for the same CDR3. The chain combines TRBV27 with TRBJ2-2; D could derive from TRBD1 or TRBD2 (5 bases each). The CDR3 extends over 14 amino acids. V was trimmed by 5 bases and J by 1 base, leaving 8 bases between them. The germline V gene encodes CDR1 MNHEY and CDR2 SMNVEV (reference sequence). This CDR3 is CASSPGQNTGELFF. The CDR3 DNA is TGTGCCAGCAGTCCGGGGCAGAACACCGGGGAGCTGTTTTTT.

The genes are TRBV6-6 and TRBJ2-1; D is perhaps TRBD2 (6 bases). Germline lookup yields CDR1 MNHNY and CDR2 SVGAGI (reference sequence). The CDR3 loop spans 13 amino acids. Trimming removed 5 bases at V and 6 bases at J, with 11 bases between. CDR3 protein: CASSPWGGNEQFF. The CDR3 coding sequence is TGTGCCAGCAGTCCCTGGGGAGGCAATGAGCAGTTCTTC.

This clone was recorded only once. CDR3 DNA: TGTGCCAGCAGTTACGGTATAGACACCCTCTGGGCGCAGTATTTT. Amino acids: CASSYGIDTLWAQYF. The chain is built from TRBV6-5 and TRBJ2-3; D not resolved. Trimming shortened V by 2 bases and J by 10 bases, and 19 bases separated the two germline ends. CDR1 MNHEY and CDR2 SVGAGI come from the germline V gene. The CDR3 consists of 15 residues.

This clone was counted once. This chain links TRBV4-3 with TRBJ2-6; tentatively, D is TRBD1 (6 bases). The CDR3 has 14 residues. The V and J ends lost 4 bases and 4 bases respectively, with 8 bases between them. Looked up from germline, CDR1 is LGHNA and CDR2 is YSLEER. The CDR3 DNA sequence: TGCGCCAGCAGCCGCGGACAGGGGGCCAACGTCCTGACTTTC. Its protein product is CASSRGQGANVLTF.

V usage is TRBV6-5 and J usage is TRBJ2-1; D is unclear. This CDR3 is 11 amino acids long. V lost 8 bases to trimming and J lost 7 bases, with 9 bases between them. CDR1 is MNHEY and CDR2 is SVGAGI in the germline V gene. The CDR3 sequence: CASSDRNEQFF. CDR3 DNA: TGTGCCAGCTCCGATAGAAATGAGCAGTTCTTC.

This chain uses TRBV4-1 with TRBJ1-1, with D maybe TRBD1 (5 bases). Looked up from germline, CDR1 is MGHRA and CDR2 is YSYEKL. V shed 4 bases and J shed 0 bases, with 12 bases lying between them. The CDR3 is 15 residues long. CDR3 in amino acids: CASSRIGDLNTEAFF. The CDR3 DNA reads as TGCGCCAGCAGCCGCATCGGGGACCTGAACACTGAAGCTTTCTTT.

This sequence joins TRBV9 and TRBJ2-2, with no clear D. Trimming cost V 5 bases and J 6 bases, with 11 bases left between them. This CDR3 has 13 residues. Germline V gene sequence: CDR1 SGDLS, CDR2 YYNGEE. The CDR3: CASSESGAGELFF. The CDR3 nucleotides read TGTGCCAGCAGTGAGTCGGGCGCCGGGGAGCTGTTTTTT.

As to this clone: At one boundary the junction diverges from the germline segment, which might be a read error. The gene calls are TRBV7-7 and TRBJ2-4, with D uncertain. Germline V lookup: CDR1 SSHAT, CDR2 FNYEAQ (reference sequence). The CDR3 runs 15 residues. Written as DNA, the CDR3 is TGTGCTAGCAGCTTAAATCCGGATCCCAAAAACATTCAGTACTTC. Translation gives CASSLNPDPKNIQYF.

This clone was counted between two and nine times. This chain joins TRBV18 and TRBJ1-6; 9 bases fit TRBD1. Germline V lookup: CDR1 KGHSH, CDR2 LQKENI. J gave up 6 bases and V 6 bases, and 3 bases lay outside the gene matches. CDR3 size: 14 residues. The CDR3 DNA reads TGTGCCAGCTCCCCGGACAGGGGTAATTCACCCCTCCACTTT. Its translation: CASSPDRGNSPLHF.

This rearrangement joins TRBV10-3 to TRBJ1-3; 9 bases align to TRBD1. CDR1 ENHRY and CDR2 SYGVKD come from the germline V gene. This CDR3 is 17 amino acids long. The V segment lost 3 bases and the J segment 3 bases; nucleotides outside the gene matches: 9. DNA of the CDR3: TGTGCCATCAGTGAAGGTAGGACAGGGGTGAATGGAAACACCATATATTTT. It codes for CAISEGRTGVNGNTIYF.